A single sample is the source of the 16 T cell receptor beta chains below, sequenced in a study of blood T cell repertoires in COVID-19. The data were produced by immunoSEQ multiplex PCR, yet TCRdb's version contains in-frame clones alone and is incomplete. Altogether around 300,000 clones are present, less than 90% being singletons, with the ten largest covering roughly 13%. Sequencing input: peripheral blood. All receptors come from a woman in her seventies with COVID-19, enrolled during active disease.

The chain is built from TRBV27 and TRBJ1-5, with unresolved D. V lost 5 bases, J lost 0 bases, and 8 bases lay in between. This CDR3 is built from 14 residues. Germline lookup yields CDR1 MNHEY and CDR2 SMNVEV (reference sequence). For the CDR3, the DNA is TGTGCCAGCAGTCCAGACTATAGCAATCAGCCCCAGCATTTT. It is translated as CASSPDYSNQPQHF.

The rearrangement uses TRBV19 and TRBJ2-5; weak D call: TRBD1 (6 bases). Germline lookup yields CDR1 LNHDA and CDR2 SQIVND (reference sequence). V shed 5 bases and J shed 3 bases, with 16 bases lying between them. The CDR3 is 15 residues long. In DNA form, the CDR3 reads TGTGCCAGTAGTCTGGCCCAACAGGGTGAAGAGACCCAGTACTTC. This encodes CASSLAQQGEETQYF.

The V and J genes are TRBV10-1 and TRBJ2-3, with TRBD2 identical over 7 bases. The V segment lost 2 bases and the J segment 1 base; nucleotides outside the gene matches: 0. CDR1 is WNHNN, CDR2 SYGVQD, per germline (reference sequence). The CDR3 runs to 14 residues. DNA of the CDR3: TGCGCCAGCAGTGAGAGCGGGGGCACAGATACGCAGTATTTT. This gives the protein CASSESGGTDTQYF.

The CDR3 sequence is CASSDVGRETQYF. As DNA, the CDR3 is TGTGCCAGCAGTGACGTGGGGCGGGAGACCCAGTACTTC. V and J are TRBV2 and TRBJ2-5; possible D gene TRBD1, 5 bases. Trimming removed 3 bases at V and 5 bases at J, with 10 bases between. Germline-derived CDR1 and CDR2 are SNHLY and FYNNEI. The CDR3 sequence is 13 residues long.

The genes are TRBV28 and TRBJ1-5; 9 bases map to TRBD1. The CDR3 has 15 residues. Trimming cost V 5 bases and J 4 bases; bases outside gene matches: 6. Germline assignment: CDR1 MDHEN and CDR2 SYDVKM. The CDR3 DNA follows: TGTGCCAGCAGTCAGCGGACAGGGGCGAATCAGCCCCAGCATTTT. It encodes CASSQRTGANQPQHF.

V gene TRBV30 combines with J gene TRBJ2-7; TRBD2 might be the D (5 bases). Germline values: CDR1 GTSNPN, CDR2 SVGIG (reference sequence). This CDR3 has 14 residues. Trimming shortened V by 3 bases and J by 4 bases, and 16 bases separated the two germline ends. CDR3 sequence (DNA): TGTGCCTGGAGAAATGGCGGAGGCGTATACGAGCAGTACTTC. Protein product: CAWRNGGGVYEQYF.

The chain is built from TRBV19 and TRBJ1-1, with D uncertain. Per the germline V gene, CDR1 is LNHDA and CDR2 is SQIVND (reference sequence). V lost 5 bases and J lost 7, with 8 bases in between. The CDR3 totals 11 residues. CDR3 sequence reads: CASSPGVEAFF. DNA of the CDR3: TGTGCCAGTAGTCCAGGCGTTGAAGCTTTCTTT.

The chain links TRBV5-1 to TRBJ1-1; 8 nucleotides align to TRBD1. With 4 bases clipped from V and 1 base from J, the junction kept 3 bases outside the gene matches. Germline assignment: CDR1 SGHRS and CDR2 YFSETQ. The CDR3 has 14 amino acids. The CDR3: CASSPGQGNTEAFF. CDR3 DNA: TGCGCCAGCAGCCCAGGACAGGGGAACACTGAAGCTTTCTTT. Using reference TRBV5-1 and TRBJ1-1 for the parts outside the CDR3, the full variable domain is KAGVTQTPRYLIKTRGQQVTLSCSPISGHRSVSWYQQTPGQGLQFLFEYFSETQRNKGNFPGRFSGRQFSNSRSEMNVSTLELGDSALYLCASSPGQGNTEAFFGQGTRLTVV.

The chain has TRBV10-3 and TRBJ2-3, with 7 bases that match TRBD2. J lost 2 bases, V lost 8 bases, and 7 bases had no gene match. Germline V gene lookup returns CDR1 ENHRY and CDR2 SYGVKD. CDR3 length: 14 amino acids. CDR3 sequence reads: CAIGGGTSTDTQYF. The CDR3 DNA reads TGTGCCATCGGGGGGGGGACCTCCACAGATACGCAGTATTTT.

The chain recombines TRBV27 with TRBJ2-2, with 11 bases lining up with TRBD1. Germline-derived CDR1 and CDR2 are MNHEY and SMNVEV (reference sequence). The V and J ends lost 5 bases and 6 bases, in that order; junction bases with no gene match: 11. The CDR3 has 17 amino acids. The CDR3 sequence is CASSRYTPGQGAGELFF. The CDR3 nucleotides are TGTGCCAGCAGTCGGTATACACCGGGACAGGGGGCCGGGGAGCTGTTTTTT.

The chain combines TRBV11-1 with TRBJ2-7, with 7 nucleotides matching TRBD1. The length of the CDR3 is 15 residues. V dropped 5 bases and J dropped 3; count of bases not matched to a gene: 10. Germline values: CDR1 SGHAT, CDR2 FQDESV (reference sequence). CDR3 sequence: CASSIRKGQFYEQYF. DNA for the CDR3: TGTGCCAGCAGCATACGAAAGGGACAGTTCTACGAGCAGTACTTC. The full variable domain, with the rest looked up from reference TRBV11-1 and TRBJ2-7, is EAEVAQSPRYKITEKSQAVAFWCDPISGHATLYWYRQILGQGPELLVQFQDESVVDDSQLPKDRFSAERLKGVDSTLKIQPAELGDSAMYLCASSIRKGQFYEQYFGPGTRLTVT.

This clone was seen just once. The chain's CDR3 is CASSEETGGVKLFF. As DNA, the CDR3 is TGTGCCAGCAGTGAAGAGACAGGTGGGGTAAAACTGTTTTTT. The chain uses TRBV2 and TRBJ1-4, with D possibly matching TRBD1 (6 bases). Germline V gene data show CDR1 as SNHLY and CDR2 as FYNNEI. V was clipped by 1 base and J by 10 bases, with 13 bases between them. The CDR3 extends over 14 amino acids. The whole variable domain, filled in from reference TRBV2 and TRBJ1-4, reads EPEVTQTPSHQVTQMGQEVILRCVPISNHLYFYWYRQILGQKVEFLVSFYNNEISEKSEIFDDQFSVERPDGSNFTLKIRSTKLEDSAMYFCASSEETGGVKLFFGSGTQLSVL.

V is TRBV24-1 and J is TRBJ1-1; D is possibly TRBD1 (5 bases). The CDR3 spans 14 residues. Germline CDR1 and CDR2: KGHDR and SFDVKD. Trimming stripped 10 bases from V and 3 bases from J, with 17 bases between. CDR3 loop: CATASGGWDTEAFF. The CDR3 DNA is TGTGCCACTGCATCGGGGGGATGGGACACTGAAGCTTTCTTT.

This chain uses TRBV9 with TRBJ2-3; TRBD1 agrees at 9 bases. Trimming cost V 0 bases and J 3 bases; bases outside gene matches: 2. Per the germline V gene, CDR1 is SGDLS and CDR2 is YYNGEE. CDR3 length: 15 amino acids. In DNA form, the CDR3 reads TGTGCCAGCAGCGTAGGGGGACAGGGTACAGATACGCAGTATTTT. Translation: CASSVGGQGTDTQYF.

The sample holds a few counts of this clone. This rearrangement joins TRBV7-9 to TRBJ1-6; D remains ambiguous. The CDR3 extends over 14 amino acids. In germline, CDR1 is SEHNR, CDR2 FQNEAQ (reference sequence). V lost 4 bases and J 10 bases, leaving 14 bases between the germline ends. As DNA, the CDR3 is TGTGCCAGCAGCTCCGGGATCAACTGGTCACCCCTCCACTTT. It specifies CASSSGINWSPLHF.

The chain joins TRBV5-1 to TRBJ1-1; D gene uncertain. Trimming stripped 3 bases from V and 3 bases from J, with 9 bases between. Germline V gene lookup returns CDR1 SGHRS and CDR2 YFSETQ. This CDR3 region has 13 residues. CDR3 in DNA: TGCGCCAGCAGCTCCGCCCCGGACACTGAAGCTTTCTTT. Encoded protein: CASSSAPDTEAFF.